Listed here are 22 T cell receptor beta chains from one sample, sequenced in a study of CD8+ T cells in alopecia areata (dated by TCRdb to the late 2010s). The time point tag for this specimen amounts to: baseline before oral tofacitinib. Libraries were prepared through the immunoSEQ multiplex PCR assay. RNA was extracted from all samples and reverse transcribed into cDNA as template for TCR sequencing. TCRdb mirrors the immuneACCESS table, restricted to in-frame sequences. Some clones are absent from its copies; in checked studies, under half trace to an unresolved V gene, and the reason for the others is unknown. The sample table lists over 120,000 clones, 40% to 65% of them with a count of one. Jointly, the top ten make up around 1% of the sample. The sample in question was CD4+ T cells sorted from blood, obtained at week 0. Every receptor here comes from a human donor with alopecia areata.

The chain combines TRBV11-2 with TRBJ2-7; D possibly corresponds to TRBD1 (6 bases). Germline assignment: CDR1 SGHAT and CDR2 FQNNGV. V lost 5 bases and J 5 bases, leaving 13 bases between the germline ends. The CDR3 has 13 residues. CDR3 amino acids: CASSKSGANEQYF. The CDR3 DNA reads as TGTGCCAGCAGCAAGTCAGGGGCAAACGAGCAGTACTTC.

V usage is TRBV4-3 and J usage is TRBJ1-2; D remains ambiguous. Germline V lookup: CDR1 LGHNA, CDR2 YSLEER. The V and J ends lost 0 bases and 9 bases respectively, with 14 bases between them. There are 14 residues in the CDR3. The DNA for the CDR3 is TGCGCCAGCAGCCAAGAAATCGGCCTCATGCGCTACACCTTC. This gives the protein CASSQEIGLMRYTF.

The J gene is TRBJ1-2, the V gene TRBV7-9; 10 bases match TRBD1. Trimming took 3 bases from V and 3 from J; bases not matched to a gene: 7. Germline V gives CDR1 SEHNR, CDR2 FQNEAQ (reference sequence). This CDR3 has 16 amino acids. The CDR3 sequence is CASSFGTGVSDYGYTF. CDR3 DNA: TGTGCCAGCAGCTTTGGGACAGGGGTTTCCGACTATGGCTACACCTTC.

This sequence joins TRBV6-5 and TRBJ2-2, with D perhaps TRBD1 or TRBD2 (5 bases each). Germline-derived CDR1 and CDR2 are MNHEY and SVGAGI. The CDR3 runs 14 residues. The V end lost 6 bases, the J end lost 7 bases, and 15 bases lay between the germline ends. CDR3 sequence reads: CASRRNQGDGELFF. CDR3 bases: TGTGCCAGCAGGCGAAATCAGGGAGACGGGGAGCTGTTTTTT.

CDR3 sequence (DNA): TGTGCCTGGAGTTCAGATCTCGAGCAGTACTTC. This codes for CAWSSDLEQYF. The chain joins TRBV30 to TRBJ2-7; no firm D call. CDR1 and CDR2 (germline): GTSNPN, SVGIG (reference sequence). This CDR3 is built from 11 residues. V dropped 2 bases and J dropped 6 bases, with 8 bases sitting between them.

The CDR3 loop is CASSRTSGTYYNEQFF. The CDR3 region has the DNA TGTGCCAGTTCCAGGACTAGCGGGACTTACTACAATGAGCAGTTCTTC. The chain employs TRBV19 and TRBJ2-1; 12 bases are shared with TRBD2. The CDR3 contains 16 residues. Germline CDR1 LNHDA, CDR2 SQIVND (reference sequence). Germline trimming cut 8 bases from V and 3 bases from J; bases unmatched to any gene: 8.

The CDR3 sequence is CASSATTGSEAFF. The CDR3 region has the DNA TGTGCCAGTAGTGCCACAACAGGGTCCGAAGCTTTCTTT. The genes are TRBV19 and TRBJ1-1, with a possible D match to TRBD1 (6 bases). Germline V gene sequence: CDR1 LNHDA, CDR2 SQIVND (reference sequence). This CDR3 is 13 amino acids long. V was trimmed by 5 bases and J by 8 bases, leaving 15 bases between them.

The rearrangement links TRBV30 to TRBJ1-1, with TRBD1 matching over 10 bases. Trimming removed 4 bases from V and 6 bases from J; junction bases left unmatched: 5. The germline V gene encodes CDR1 GTSNPN and CDR2 SVGIG (reference sequence). The length of the CDR3 is 13 residues. CDR3 nucleotides: TGTGCCTGGAACCGACAGGGGGCCTCTGAAGCTTTCTTT. This codes for CAWNRQGASEAFF.

The chain is built from TRBV4-2 and TRBJ2-1; 8 bases fit TRBD2. The CDR3 has 18 amino acids. Germline V CDR1 and CDR2: LGHNA, YNFKEQ. V was clipped by 4 bases and J by 2 bases; unmatched bases: 13. The DNA of the CDR3 is TGTGCCAGCAGCCTCGAATCCATAGCGGGAAGTCCCTACAATGAGCAGTTCTTC. Amino acids: CASSLESIAGSPYNEQFF.

The chain has TRBV29-1 and TRBJ2-1; tentative D call: TRBD1 (5 bases). Trimming left V 6 bases short and J 7 bases short, with 10 bases between. Germline assignment: CDR1 SQVTM and CDR2 ANQGSEA. This CDR3 contains 11 residues. The DNA of the CDR3 is TGCAGCGTGGGGCAAAAAAATGAGCAGTTCTTC. Its protein product is CSVGQKNEQFF.

The sample holds many counts of this clone. The genes are TRBV7-9 and TRBJ2-3; 7 nucleotides line up with TRBD2. This CDR3 comprises 14 residues. With V trimmed by 4 bases and J by 1 base, 2 bases remained unmatched. Looked up from germline, CDR1 is SEHNR and CDR2 is FQNEAQ (reference sequence). CDR3 bases: TGTGCCAGCAGCTCTAGCGGTGGCACAGATACGCAGTATTTT. It yields the protein CASSSSGGTDTQYF.

The rearrangement joins TRBV4-1 to TRBJ1-2; D uncertain. Germline CDR1 is MGHRA and CDR2 is YSYEKL. The CDR3 is made up of 15 amino acids. Trimming pared 0 bases from V and 4 bases from J, leaving 12 bases between. Written as DNA, the CDR3 is TGCGCCAGCAGCCAAGATCCCCCAGCAGCCTATGGCTACACCTTC. This gives the protein CASSQDPPAAYGYTF.

The chain is built from TRBV29-1 and TRBJ1-1; D is undetermined. V lost 2 bases and J lost 0, with 7 bases in between. The length of the CDR3 is 13 residues. Looked up from germline, CDR1 is SQVTM and CDR2 is ANQGSEA. The CDR3 DNA sequence: TGCAGCGTTGAAAGCGGATTGAACACTGAAGCTTTCTTT. Translating gives CSVESGLNTEAFF. The variable domain in full, completed from reference TRBV29-1 and TRBJ1-1, reads SAVISQKPSRDICQRGTSLTIQCQVDSQVTMMFWYRQQPGQSLTLIATANQGSEATYESGFVIDKFPISRPNLTFSTLTVSNMSPEDSSIYLCSVESGLNTEAFFGQGTRLTVV.

This clone was detected a few times. The J gene is TRBJ1-2, the V gene TRBV29-1, with no clear D. Per germline, CDR1 SQVTM and CDR2 ANQGSEA. The CDR3 totals 11 residues. The V gene lost 8 bases and the J gene lost 1 base, with 8 bases spanning the gap. CDR3 sequence reads: CSHEDNYGYTF. CDR3 coding DNA: TGCAGCCACGAAGATAACTATGGCTACACCTTC.

A word on this clone: The sample contains more than one DNA sequence encoding this CDR3. This chain links TRBV7-9 with TRBJ2-3; no reliable D call. Germline CDR1 is SEHNR and CDR2 is FQNEAQ (reference sequence). The CDR3 extends over 12 amino acids. V lost 5 bases and J lost 0, with 3 bases in between. Here the CDR3 DNA reads TGTGCCAGCAGCCTCAGCACAGATACGCAGTATTTT. Its translation: CASSLSTDTQYF.

This clone was seen only a few times. V and J are TRBV10-3 and TRBJ1-1; D is ambiguous. The V gene's germline CDR1 is ENHRY and CDR2 SYGVKD. CDR3 size: 13 residues. Deletions cut 7 bases from V and 1 base from J, with 10 bases between. CDR3 sequence reads: CAIKVQGNTEAFF. The CDR3, as DNA: TGTGCCATCAAAGTTCAAGGGAACACTGAAGCTTTCTTT.

J is TRBJ1-1 and V is TRBV4-1; D is unclear. The CDR3 consists of 13 residues. V was clipped by 0 bases and J by 11 bases, with 13 bases between them. Germline V lookup: CDR1 MGHRA, CDR2 YSYEKL. The CDR3 here is CASSQEERVSAFF. CDR3 bases: TGCGCCAGCAGCCAAGAAGAGAGGGTCAGCGCTTTCTTT.

The chain joins TRBV19 to TRBJ2-7; D gene uncertain. This CDR3 has 11 amino acids. V gave up 5 bases and J gave up 4 bases, with 6 bases separating them. Per the germline V gene, CDR1 is LNHDA and CDR2 is SQIVND (reference sequence). Written as DNA, the CDR3 is TGTGCCAGTAGTTCCAGGTACGAGCAGTACTTC. This codes for CASSSRYEQYF. Using reference TRBV19 and TRBJ2-7 for the parts outside the CDR3, the full variable domain is DGGITQSPKYLFRKEGQNVTLSCEQNLNHDAMYWYRQDPGQGLRLIYYSQIVNDFQKGDIAEGYSVSREKKESFPLTVTSAQKNPTAFYLCASSSRYEQYFGPGTRLTVT.

The V call is TRBV2, the J call TRBJ1-4; D is uncertain. The V end lost 5 bases, the J end lost 4 bases, and 17 bases lay between the germline ends. The CDR3 covers 16 residues. Germline V gives CDR1 SNHLY, CDR2 FYNNEI. CDR3 sequence (DNA): TGTGCCAGCAGTCTGCATCGGTTAGGATTTAATGAAAAACTGTTTTTT. Its translation: CASSLHRLGFNEKLFF. The entire variable domain, with the rest obtained from reference TRBV2 and TRBJ1-4, is as follows: EPEVTQTPSHQVTQMGQEVILRCVPISNHLYFYWYRQILGQKVEFLVSFYNNEISEKSEIFDDQFSVERPDGSNFTLKIRSTKLEDSAMYFCASSLHRLGFNEKLFFGSGTQLSVL.

This clone was counted a few times. The genes are TRBV23-1 and TRBJ1-5; TRBD1 aligns across 10 bases. TRBV23-1 is recorded as an ORF, its role being uncertain. The V segment lost 6 bases and the J segment 6 bases; nucleotides outside the gene matches: 5. CDR3 length: 14 amino acids. The CDR3 sequence: CASRPTGGTQPQHF. Written as DNA, the CDR3 is TGCGCCAGCAGGCCGACAGGGGGCACTCAGCCCCAGCATTTT.

CDR3 coding DNA: TGTGCCAGCAGTGCGCGGACAGGCAACCTCTATGGCTACACCTTC. This codes for CASSARTGNLYGYTF. The gene calls are TRBV25-1 and TRBJ1-2, with TRBD1 matching over 7 bases. This CDR3 region has 15 residues. CDR1 and CDR2 from the germline V gene are MGHDK and SYGVNS. Trimming at V came to 4 bases and at J to 4 bases, leaving 9 bases not matched to a gene.

The chain recombines TRBV5-1 with TRBJ1-1, with D possibly being TRBD1 (6 bases). V lost 0 bases to trimming and J lost 0 bases, with 9 bases between them. Per the germline V gene, CDR1 is SGHRS and CDR2 is YFSETQ. The CDR3 runs 15 residues. The CDR3 reads CASSLEPGVNTEAFF. CDR3 DNA sequence: TGCGCCAGCAGCTTGGAGCCAGGGGTGAACACTGAAGCTTTCTTT.